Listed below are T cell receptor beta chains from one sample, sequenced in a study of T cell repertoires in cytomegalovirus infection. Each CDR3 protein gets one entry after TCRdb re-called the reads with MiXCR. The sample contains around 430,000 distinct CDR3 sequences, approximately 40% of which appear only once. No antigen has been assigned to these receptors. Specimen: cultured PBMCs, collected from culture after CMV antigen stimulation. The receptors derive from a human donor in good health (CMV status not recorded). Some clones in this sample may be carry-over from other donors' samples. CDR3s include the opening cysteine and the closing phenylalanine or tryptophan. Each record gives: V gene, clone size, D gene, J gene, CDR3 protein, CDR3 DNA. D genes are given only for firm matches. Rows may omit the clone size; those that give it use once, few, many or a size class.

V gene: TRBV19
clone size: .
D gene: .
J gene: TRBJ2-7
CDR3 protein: CASSPRPYEQYF
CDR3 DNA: TGTGCCAGTAGTCCGAGGCCCTACGAGCAGTACTTC

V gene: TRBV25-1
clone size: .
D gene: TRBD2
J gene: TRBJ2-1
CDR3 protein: CASSESTSGSWDEQFF
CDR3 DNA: TGTGCCAGCAGCGAATCGACTAGCGGGAGCTGGGATGAGCAGTTCTTC

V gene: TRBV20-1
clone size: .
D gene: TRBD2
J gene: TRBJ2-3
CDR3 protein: CSASDLAGGPRSTQYF
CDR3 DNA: TGCAGTGCCTCTGACCTAGCGGGAGGCCCCCGCTCCACGCAGTATTTT

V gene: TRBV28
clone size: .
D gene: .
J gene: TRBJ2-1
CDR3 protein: CASSKGGPIRVNEQFF
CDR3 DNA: TGTGCCAGCAGCAAAGGGGGACCCATCAGGGTCAATGAGCAGTTCTTC

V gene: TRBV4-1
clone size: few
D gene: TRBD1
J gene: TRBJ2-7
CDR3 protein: CASSQTGTVVSYEQYF
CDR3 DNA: TGCGCCAGCAGCCAAACCGGGACAGTAGTCTCCTACGAGCAGTACTTC

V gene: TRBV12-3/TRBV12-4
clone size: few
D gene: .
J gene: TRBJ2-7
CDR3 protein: CASSSGREYEQYF
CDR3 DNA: TGTGCCAGCAGTTCGGGCAGGGAGTACGAGCAGTACTTC

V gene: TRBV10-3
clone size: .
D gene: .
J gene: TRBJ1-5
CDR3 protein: CAIRKDSPLGPQHF
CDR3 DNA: TGTGCCATCAGAAAGGACAGTCCTCTGGGGCCCCAGCATTTT

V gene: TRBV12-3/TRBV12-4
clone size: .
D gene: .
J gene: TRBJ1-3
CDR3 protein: CASSFGPSSSGNTIYF
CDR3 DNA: TGTGCCAGCAGTTTCGGGCCGTCGAGCTCTGGAAACACCATATATTTT

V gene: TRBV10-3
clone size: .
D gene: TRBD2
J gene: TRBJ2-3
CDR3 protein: CAISDPRGSGGGITQYF
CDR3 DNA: TGTGCCATCAGTGACCCGAGAGGCAGCGGGGGGGGGATCACGCAGTATTTT

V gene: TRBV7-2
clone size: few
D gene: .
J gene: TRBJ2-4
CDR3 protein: CASSFPGLAKNIQYF
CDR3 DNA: TGTGCCAGCAGCTTTCCGGGACTAGCCAAAAACATTCAGTACTTC

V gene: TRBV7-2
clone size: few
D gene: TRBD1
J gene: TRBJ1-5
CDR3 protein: CASSLTQGGQPQHF
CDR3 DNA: TGTGCCAGCAGCTTAACGCAGGGGGGTCAGCCCCAGCATTTT

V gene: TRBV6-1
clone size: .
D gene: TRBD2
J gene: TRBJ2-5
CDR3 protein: CASSEGGGLAAVWVETQYF
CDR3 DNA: TGTGCCAGCAGTGAGGGGGGGGGACTAGCGGCGGTCTGGGTGGAGACCCAGTACTTC

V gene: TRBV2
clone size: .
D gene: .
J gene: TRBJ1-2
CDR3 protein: CASSLQTAGYTF
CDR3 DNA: TGTGCCAGCTCTTTACAGACGGCTGGCTACACCTTC